The 27 T cell receptor beta chains presented below share a single source sample, sequenced in a study of blood T cell repertoires in COVID-19. Sequencing was performed with immunoSEQ multiplex PCR; in TCRdb, only in-frame clones are kept and a portion is missing. The sample records approximately 340,000 clones, 83% being singletons. The source material was peripheral blood. The receptors stem from a man aged 30 to 39 with active or convalescent COVID-19.

This clone was detected a few times. The genes are TRBV19 and TRBJ1-1, with 8 bases lining up with TRBD1. The germline V gene encodes CDR1 LNHDA and CDR2 SQIVND (reference sequence). After removal of 6 bases from V and 7 bases from J, the junction contained 4 bases not matched to a gene. CDR3 length: 12 residues. CDR3 DNA: TGTGCCAGTAGGAGGGGACAGGATGAAGCTTTCTTT. It specifies CASRRGQDEAFF.

This clone was detected only once. In DNA, the CDR3 is TGTGCCAGCAGCTTAGTAGCGGGGGCCCCCAGTGAGCAGTTCTTC. Translating gives CASSLVAGAPSEQFF. The chain joins TRBV7-2 to TRBJ2-1, with 9 positions matching TRBD2. Germline V gives CDR1 SGHTA, CDR2 FQGNSA. V shed 1 base, J shed 9 bases, and the junction held 7 bases outside the gene matches. The CDR3 covers 15 residues.

V and J are TRBV10-3 and TRBJ2-3, with 9 bases lining up with TRBD2. CDR3 length: 17 amino acids. Germline-derived CDR1 and CDR2 are ENHRY and SYGVKD. J gave up 2 bases and V 0 bases, and 6 bases lay outside the gene matches. The CDR3 loop reads CAISESIGLANTDTQYF. The CDR3 nucleotides read TGTGCCATCAGTGAGTCGATCGGACTAGCGAACACAGATACGCAGTATTTT.

This chain connects TRBV5-8 to TRBJ1-5; TRBD1 matches at 8 bases. Germline V gene sequence: CDR1 SGHTS, CDR2 YDEGEE. V trimming: 3 bases; J trimming: 7 bases; junction bases outside the gene matches: 6. The CDR3 extends over 14 amino acids. CDR3 loop: CASSYGQGRQPQHF. CDR3 nucleotide sequence: TGTGCCAGCAGCTACGGACAGGGACGGCAGCCCCAGCATTTT.

This clone was picked up a small number of times. The chain joins TRBV7-7 to TRBJ1-1, with D possibly being TRBD1 (5 bases). The germline gives CDR1 SSHAT, CDR2 FNYEAQ (reference sequence). V was shortened by 5 bases and J by 1 base, with 8 bases between the two germline ends. The CDR3 consists of 13 residues. The CDR3 reads CASSPRENTEAFF. In nucleotides, the CDR3 is TGTGCCAGCAGCCCCAGGGAGAACACTGAAGCTTTCTTT.

The rearrangement uses TRBV29-1 and TRBJ2-1; 7 positions match TRBD2. V dropped 5 bases and J dropped 8; count of bases not matched to a gene: 12. CDR3 length: 14 residues. Germline values: CDR1 SQVTM, CDR2 ANQGSEA. Here the CDR3 reads CSVQGVAGRDEQFF. CDR3 in DNA: TGCAGCGTTCAGGGCGTGGCAGGGAGGGATGAGCAGTTCTTC.

The chain uses TRBV5-6 and TRBJ1-1; maybe TRBD1 (5 bases). V lost 0 bases, J lost 3 bases, and 15 bases lay in between. CDR1 and CDR2 (germline): SGHDT, YYEEEE. The CDR3 sequence is 16 residues long. Here the CDR3 DNA reads TGTGCCAGCAGCTTGGTCGAGATGTCGGGGGACACTGAAGCTTTCTTT. Protein product: CASSLVEMSGDTEAFF. The entire variable domain, with the rest obtained from reference TRBV5-6 and TRBJ1-1, is as follows: DAGVTQSPTHLIKTRGQQVTLRCSPKSGHDTVSWYQQALGQGPQFIFQYYEEEERQRGNFPDRFSGHQFPNYSSELNVNALLLGDSALYLCASSLVEMSGDTEAFFGQGTRLTVV.

The V call is TRBV5-1, the J call TRBJ1-1; 11 nucleotides line up with TRBD1. The germline V gene encodes CDR1 SGHRS and CDR2 YFSETQ. The trim removed 0 bases at V and 1 base at J, leaving 5 bases unmatched. The CDR3 is 17 amino acids. This CDR3 is CASSLGGTGGTNTEAFF. The CDR3 coding sequence is TGCGCCAGCAGCTTGGGTGGGACAGGGGGAACGAACACTGAAGCTTTCTTT.

This clone was found a few times. Within the sample, other DNA sequences also encode this same CDR3. The rearrangement uses TRBV27 and TRBJ1-1; D is uncertain. V shed 5 bases and J shed 6 bases, with 13 bases lying between them. The CDR3 consists of 13 residues. Germline V lookup: CDR1 MNHEY, CDR2 SMNVEV (reference sequence). The CDR3 DNA reads TGTGCCAGCAGTCCCGGAGTTGGCGCTGAAGCTTTCTTT. Translating it yields CASSPGVGAEAFF.

The CDR3 region has the DNA TGTGCCAGCATAAAACAGGGGCTCCGATATAGCAATCAGCCCCAGCATTTT. It yields the protein CASIKQGLRYSNQPQHF. The rearrangement uses TRBV7-9 and TRBJ1-5; 7 positions agree with TRBD1. CDR1 is SEHNR, CDR2 FQNEAQ, per germline (reference sequence). The CDR3 loop spans 17 amino acids. After removal of 7 bases from V and 0 bases from J, the junction contained 12 bases not matched to a gene.

This clone was picked up a small number of times. This chain uses TRBV21-1 with TRBJ2-3; the table calls TRBD2, which could not be checked here. TRBV21-1 is flagged as a pseudogene. The CDR3 loop spans 14 amino acids. The CDR3 region has the DNA TGTGCCAGCCCCCGACCTGAGGGCACAGATACGCAGTATTTT. Translating it yields CASPRPEGTDTQYF.

The J gene is TRBJ2-7, the V gene TRBV14; D perhaps matches TRBD1 (7 bases). Trimming removed 4 bases from V and 3 bases from J, with 10 bases in between. Germline CDR1 and CDR2: SGHDN and FVKESK. The CDR3 is 13 residues long. Here the CDR3 reads CASSRRGVYEQYF. The CDR3 region has the DNA TGTGCCAGCAGCCGCAGGGGGGTCTACGAGCAGTACTTC. Full variable domain (missing parts from reference TRBV14 and TRBJ2-7): EAGVTQFPSHSVIEKGQTVTLRCDPISGHDNLYWYRRVMGKEIKFLLHFVKESKQDESGMPNNRFLAERTGGTYSTLKVQPAELEDSGVYFCASSRRGVYEQYFGPGTRLTVT.

CDR3 bases: TGTGCCTGGAGCGAAGGACAGGGGGACGGCTACACCTTC. Protein product: CAWSEGQGDGYTF. The chain couples TRBV30 to TRBJ1-2; 10 bases map to TRBD1. CDR1 and CDR2 from the germline V gene are GTSNPN and SVGIG (reference sequence). The ends lost 3 bases at V and 8 bases at J; junction bases unmatched: 6. The CDR3 covers 13 residues.

The J gene is TRBJ1-1, the V gene TRBV19; TRBD1 aligns across 7 bases. The J segment lost 2 bases and the V segment lost 7 bases, leaving 4 bases of the junction unmatched. The CDR3 runs to 13 residues. CDR1 LNHDA and CDR2 SQIVND come from the germline V gene (reference sequence). The CDR3 bases are TGTGCCAGTAATCAGGGGGTAAACACTGAAGCTTTCTTT. This translates into CASNQGVNTEAFF.

This chain connects TRBV28 to TRBJ2-1, with TRBD1 as a possible D gene (6 bases). V dropped 2 bases and J dropped 0 bases, with 23 bases sitting between them. This CDR3 has 20 residues. From germline, CDR1 is MDHEN and CDR2 SYDVKM. In DNA, the CDR3 is TGTGCCAGCAGTTTAACGCCGGGACACGTGAAGGCGAGCTCCTACAATGAGCAGTTCTTC. Translation gives CASSLTPGHVKASSYNEQFF.

The genes are TRBV28 and TRBJ2-1, with a possible D match to TRBD2 (6 bases). The CDR3 covers 17 residues. Germline CDR1 and CDR2: MDHEN and SYDVKM. Trimming shortened V by 1 base and J by 3 bases, and 16 bases separated the two germline ends. This CDR3 is CASSLSSDGGHYNEQFF. In DNA form, the CDR3 reads TGTGCCAGCAGTTTATCTTCCGACGGGGGTCACTACAATGAGCAGTTCTTC.

The chain couples TRBV3-1 (or the pseudogene TRBV3-2) to TRBJ2-5, with TRBD2 matching over 8 bases. With V trimmed by 0 bases and J by 4 bases, 7 bases remained unmatched. The CDR3 has 16 residues. CDR1 and CDR2 from the germline V gene are LGHDT and YNNKEL (reference sequence). CDR3 bases: TGTGCCAGCAGCCAAGATGCGACGGGAGGGGGAGAGACCCAGTACTTC. It yields the protein CASSQDATGGGETQYF.

The CDR3 nucleotides are TGTGCCATCAGTGACCACCCCGGAGCGGGAGTTAGTACAGATACGCAGTATTTT. As protein: CAISDHPGAGVSTDTQYF. The chain couples TRBV10-3 to TRBJ2-3; TRBD2 matches 8 bases. V was clipped by 3 bases and J by 3 bases; unmatched bases: 14. CDR3 length: 18 amino acids. Per germline, CDR1 ENHRY and CDR2 SYGVKD.

The chain combines TRBV6-5 with TRBJ2-1; tentative D call: TRBD2 (6 bases). CDR1 and CDR2 (germline): MNHEY, SVGAGI. The V and J ends lost 4 bases and 4 bases respectively, with 17 bases between them. The CDR3 extends over 16 amino acids. CDR3 sequence: CASSSGLPTDYNEQFF. In nucleotides, the CDR3 is TGTGCCAGCAGTTCCGGACTACCTACAGATTACAATGAGCAGTTCTTC.

The gene calls are TRBV28 and TRBJ2-7, with 12 bases aligning to TRBD2. The length of the CDR3 is 14 residues. The germline V gene encodes CDR1 MDHEN and CDR2 SYDVKM. The ends lost 7 bases at V and 3 bases at J; junction bases unmatched: 4. The CDR3 protein is CASNPSGRGYEQYF. The CDR3 nucleotides are TGTGCCAGCAACCCTAGCGGGAGGGGCTACGAGCAGTACTTC.

J is TRBJ2-1 and V is TRBV7-9; TRBD2 matches at 9 bases. This CDR3 is built from 18 residues. With V trimmed by 2 bases and J by 1 base, 9 bases remained unmatched. Germline assignment: CDR1 SEHNR and CDR2 FQNEAQ (reference sequence). The DNA of the CDR3 is TGTGCCAGCAGCTTAACGCCAAGCGGGAGGTATTCCTACAATGAGCAGTTCTTC. Protein sequence: CASSLTPSGRYSYNEQFF. The whole variable domain, filled in from reference TRBV7-9 and TRBJ2-1, reads DTGVSQNPRHKITKRGQNVTFRCDPISEHNRLYWYRQTLGQGPEFLTYFQNEAQLEKSRLLSDRFSAERPKGSFSTLEIQRTEQGDSAMYLCASSLTPSGRYSYNEQFFGPGTRLTVL.

V gene TRBV9 combines with J gene TRBJ2-7, with 7 bases that match TRBD1. Losses at the gene ends were 3 bases for V and 2 bases for J; bases not matched to a gene: 5. The CDR3 is made up of 14 amino acids. Germline lookup yields CDR1 SGDLS and CDR2 YYNGEE. CDR3 loop: CASSGRTGPYEQYF. The CDR3 DNA sequence: TGTGCCAGCAGCGGCAGGACAGGCCCCTACGAGCAGTACTTC.

This rearrangement joins TRBV12-5 to TRBJ2-7; TRBD1 aligns across 10 bases. V lost 2 bases, J lost 6 bases, and 10 bases stayed unmatched. The CDR3 has 16 residues. The germline CDR1 and CDR2 sequences are LGHNT and FRNRAP. This CDR3 is CASGLFVGTGVGEQYF. CDR3 coding DNA: TGTGCTAGTGGTTTGTTTGTCGGGACAGGGGTCGGCGAGCAGTACTTC.

The J gene is TRBJ1-1, the V gene TRBV9; D not resolved. V dropped 0 bases and J dropped 4 bases, with 13 bases sitting between them. The CDR3 runs to 15 residues. From germline, CDR1 is SGDLS and CDR2 YYNGEE. The CDR3 is CASSVGVAGITEAFF. CDR3 sequence (DNA): TGTGCCAGCAGCGTAGGAGTGGCGGGGATCACTGAAGCTTTCTTT. The complete variable domain, with remaining parts taken from reference TRBV9 and TRBJ1-1, reads DSGVTQTPKHLITATGQRVTLRCSPRSGDLSVYWYQQSLDQGLQFLIQYYNGEERAKGNILERFSAQQFPDLHSELNLSSLELGDSALYFCASSVGVAGITEAFFGQGTRLTVV.

V is TRBV5-1 and J is TRBJ1-2; the match to TRBD1 covers 7 bases. The CDR3 runs to 13 residues. CDR1 SGHRS and CDR2 YFSETQ come from the germline V gene. V lost 0 bases to trimming and J lost 8 bases; unmatched junction nucleotides: 4. CDR3 DNA: TGCGCCAGCAGCTTGGACAGGGGAGGCGGCTACACCTTC. It codes for CASSLDRGGGYTF.

This clone was found a few times. The chain links TRBV6-5 to TRBJ1-2, with 8 nucleotides matching TRBD1. This CDR3 region has 14 residues. V lost 4 bases to trimming and J lost 5 bases; unmatched junction nucleotides: 6. Germline V gene sequence: CDR1 MNHEY, CDR2 SVGAGI. CDR3 coding DNA: TGTGCCAGCAGTTTCGGACAGGGCGGGTATGGCTACACCTTC. Translating gives CASSFGQGGYGYTF.

This chain connects TRBV4-2 to TRBJ2-7; 14 bases agree with TRBD2. Germline V gene lookup returns CDR1 LGHNA and CDR2 YNFKEQ. This CDR3 has 19 amino acids. V was pared by 4 bases and J by 2 bases, with 13 bases of the junction left unmatched. In nucleotides, the CDR3 is TGTGCCAGCAGCCGAACGAGACTAGCGGGGGGGTTAGGGGCCTACGAGCAGTACTTC. Its translation is CASSRTRLAGGLGAYEQYF.